The 27 T cell receptor beta chains below come from one sample, sequenced in a study of neurological immune-mediated disorders. TCRdb re-called the 5' RACE reads through MiXCR, storing one row per CDR3 protein. The table has roughly 60,000 distinct CDR3 sequences, roughly 3.5% seen once. Sequenced material: PBMCs. These receptors all stem from a woman in her forties or fifties with multiple sclerosis.

This clonotype came up many times. The V gene is TRBV7-2, the J gene TRBJ2-1, with 7 bases that match TRBD2. J gave up 8 bases and V 1 base, and 5 bases lay outside the gene matches. Germline loops: CDR1 SGHTA, CDR2 FQGNSA. This CDR3 contains 14 residues. The CDR3 nucleotides read TGTGCCAGCAGCTTAGTTAGGACTAGTGATGAGCAGTTCTTC. Protein product: CASSLVRTSDEQFF.

The V call is TRBV5-6, the J call TRBJ2-7; TRBD1 might be the D (7 bases). Looked up from germline, CDR1 is SGHDT and CDR2 is YYEEEE. Trimming shortened V by 5 bases and J by 4 bases, and 16 bases separated the two germline ends. The CDR3 consists of 14 residues. Here the CDR3 DNA reads TGTGCCAGCAGACATGACAGGGCGGGATACGAGCAGTACTTC. Translated: CASRHDRAGYEQYF.

This clonotype was found many times. The chain carries TRBV20-1 and TRBJ2-7; D is possibly TRBD2 (6 bases). Trimming left V 3 bases short and J 0 bases short, with 12 bases between. The CDR3 loop spans 14 amino acids. CDR1 is DFQATT, CDR2 SNEGSKA, per germline (reference sequence). As DNA, the CDR3 is TGCAGTGCTAGTGCCGGGGGAGACTCCTACGAGCAGTACTTC. It is translated as CSASAGGDSYEQYF.

The chain employs TRBV10-2 and TRBJ2-5, with 7 bases identical to TRBD2. The ends lost 6 bases at V and 5 bases at J; junction bases unmatched: 9. Germline V gene sequence: CDR1 WSHSY, CDR2 SAAADI. CDR3 length: 14 residues. The CDR3, as DNA: TGCGCCAGCAGGGGGAAACGGGGGGAGGAGACCCAGTACTTC. Amino acid sequence: CASRGKRGEETQYF.

This clonotype was detected ten times or more. The rearrangement uses TRBV6-5 and TRBJ2-3; 13 bases map to TRBD2. This CDR3 has 16 amino acids. V shed 6 bases and J 4 bases; nucleotides not matched to a gene: 7. Germline assignment: CDR1 MNHEY and CDR2 SVGAGI. The DNA of the CDR3 is TGTGCCAGCAGGCCCGGGACTAGCGGGATAGCAGATACGCAGTATTTT. Protein: CASRPGTSGIADTQYF.

This clonotype was observed many times. The J gene is TRBJ1-6, the V gene TRBV11-2; D not resolved. Trimming cost V 3 bases and J 7 bases, with 10 bases left between them. The length of the CDR3 is 14 residues. Per germline, CDR1 SGHAT and CDR2 FQNNGV. CDR3 residues: CASSFGIYNSPLHF. CDR3 sequence (DNA): TGTGCCAGCAGCTTCGGGATTTACAATTCACCCCTCCACTTT.

This clonotype was counted many times. The chain is built from TRBV5-1 and TRBJ2-1; 8 nucleotides line up with TRBD2. Trimming at V came to 5 bases and at J to 8 bases, leaving 12 bases not matched to a gene. This CDR3 is built from 15 residues. CDR1 and CDR2 from the germline V gene are SGHRS and YFSETQ. CDR3 protein: CASRGGSGTSYEQFF. The CDR3 nucleotides read TGCGCCAGCAGAGGGGGTAGCGGGACGAGCTATGAGCAGTTCTTC.

At least ten counts were recorded for this clonotype. V usage is TRBV29-1 and J usage is TRBJ2-5; possibly TRBD1 or TRBD2 for D (5 bases each). The length of the CDR3 is 14 residues. CDR1 is SQVTM, CDR2 ANQGSEA, per germline. Trimming left V 4 bases short and J 4 bases short, with 16 bases between. The CDR3, as DNA: TGCAGCGTTGTGATGGGGACGGTCGGAGAGACCCAGTACTTC. This translates into CSVVMGTVGETQYF.

This clonotype was detected many times. The chain is built from TRBV11-1 and TRBJ1-1; D remains unclear. Trimming stripped 5 bases from V and 0 bases from J, with 7 bases between. CDR1 is SGHAT and CDR2 is FQDESV in the germline V gene (reference sequence). CDR3 length: 13 residues. CDR3 protein: CASSDPLNTEAFF. CDR3 in DNA: TGTGCCAGCAGCGATCCTTTGAACACTGAAGCTTTCTTT.

This clonotype was picked up many times. DNA for the CDR3: TGCAGTGCTAGAGATCGGAAGGGAGTAGGGACCCAGTACTTC. Translating it yields CSARDRKGVGTQYF. This chain connects TRBV20-1 to TRBJ2-5; TRBD2 is a possible D gene (5 bases). The CDR3 runs to 14 residues. V was pared by 0 bases and J by 7 bases, with 15 bases between. Germline values: CDR1 DFQATT, CDR2 SNEGSKA (reference sequence).

This clonotype has more than one count but fewer than ten. The J gene is TRBJ2-1, the V gene TRBV9, with a possible D match to TRBD2 (5 bases). Germline V gives CDR1 SGDLS, CDR2 YYNGEE. This CDR3 is 15 amino acids long. Trimming removed 0 bases from V and 2 bases from J, with 9 bases in between. The CDR3 DNA reads as TGTGCCAGCAGCGTAGATATCGGGACCTACAATGAGCAGTTCTTC. It codes for CASSVDIGTYNEQFF.

This clonotype was found many times. The genes are TRBV5-6 and TRBJ2-7; no firm D call. The V end lost 0 bases, the J end lost 5 bases, and 15 bases lay between the germline ends. Germline V gene lookup returns CDR1 SGHDT and CDR2 YYEEEE. The length of the CDR3 is 15 residues. CDR3 sequence: CASSLEEPVPHEQYF. For the CDR3, the DNA is TGTGCCAGCAGCTTGGAGGAACCTGTCCCCCACGAGCAGTACTTC.

This clonotype was detected only a few times. This chain links TRBV20-1 with TRBJ1-2; 11 bases align to TRBD1. From germline, CDR1 is DFQATT and CDR2 SNEGSKA (reference sequence). The trim removed 0 bases at V and 7 bases at J, leaving 4 bases unmatched. The CDR3 is 14 amino acids. CDR3 nucleotides: TGCAGTGCTAGAGAAGGACAGGGGGCTTTTGGCTACACCTTC. Translation: CSAREGQGAFGYTF.

Many counts were recorded for this clonotype. The chain joins TRBV5-5 to TRBJ2-2; D assignment may be TRBD1 or TRBD2 (5 bases each). The CDR3 runs to 15 residues. Looked up from germline, CDR1 is SGHKS and CDR2 is YYEKEE (reference sequence). V was pared by 0 bases and J by 3 bases, with 9 bases between. CDR3 nucleotide sequence: TGTGCCAGCAGCTTGGCAGGGACGGACACCGGGGAGCTGTTTTTT. Its translation is CASSLAGTDTGELFF.

Many counts were recorded for this clonotype. The gene calls are TRBV20-1 and TRBJ1-4; the match to TRBD1 covers 7 bases. Germline V gene sequence: CDR1 DFQATT, CDR2 SNEGSKA (reference sequence). The CDR3 runs to 14 residues. V trimming: 4 bases; J trimming: 5 bases; junction bases outside the gene matches: 7. The CDR3, as DNA: TGCAGTGCTAATGAACAGGGGCGAAATGAAAAACTGTTTTTT. Its translation: CSANEQGRNEKLFF.

This clonotype was recorded at least ten times. V usage is TRBV27 and J usage is TRBJ1-3, with no clear D. Trimming shortened V by 2 bases and J by 4 bases, and 6 bases separated the two germline ends. The CDR3 length is 13 residues. The germline CDR1 and CDR2 sequences are MNHEY and SMNVEV (reference sequence). This CDR3 reads CASSLRYGNTIYF. The CDR3 bases are TGTGCCAGCAGTTTAAGATACGGAAACACCATATATTTT.

This clonotype appeared many times. CDR3 amino acids: CSARKPGLGKHYEQYF. The CDR3 region has the DNA TGCAGTGCCAGAAAACCGGGACTTGGTAAACACTACGAGCAGTACTTC. The chain employs TRBV20-1 and TRBJ2-7; a weak D match, TRBD2 (6 bases). Trimming pared 6 bases from V and 3 bases from J, leaving 24 bases between. Germline assignment: CDR1 DFQATT and CDR2 SNEGSKA (reference sequence). CDR3 length: 16 amino acids.

This chain connects TRBV7-9 to TRBJ1-4; possible D gene TRBD1, 6 bases. This CDR3 region has 15 residues. V was trimmed by 2 bases and J by 5 bases, leaving 12 bases between them. Germline values: CDR1 SEHNR, CDR2 FQNEAQ (reference sequence). The CDR3 nucleotides are TGTGCCAGCAGCTTAAGTGGGGGCGCGAATGAAAAACTGTTTTTT. It translates to CASSLSGGANEKLFF.

This clonotype showed up many times. This chain links TRBV9 with TRBJ2-7, with TRBD1 identical over 8 bases. The CDR3 is made up of 15 amino acids. V trimming: 3 bases; J trimming: 4 bases; junction bases outside the gene matches: 9. Germline-derived CDR1 and CDR2 are SGDLS and YYNGEE. The CDR3 bases are TGTGCCAGCAGCGCCCCAGGGACAGGTCGTTACGAGCAGTACTTC. Amino acid sequence: CASSAPGTGRYEQYF.

This clonotype has a count of ten or more. The chain couples TRBV20-1 to TRBJ2-1, with TRBD2 identical over 10 bases. With V trimmed by 5 bases and J by 4 bases, 14 bases remained unmatched. Germline V gene sequence: CDR1 DFQATT, CDR2 SNEGSKA (reference sequence). The CDR3 loop spans 17 amino acids. The DNA for the CDR3 is TGCAGTGCTTACCCCCCCGGATCGACTAGCGGGTACAATGAGCAGTTCTTC. Amino acids: CSAYPPGSTSGYNEQFF.

The table lists this clonotype with many counts. V and J are TRBV29-1 and TRBJ2-2, with TRBD1 matching 7 bases. The germline gives CDR1 SQVTM, CDR2 ANQGSEA. This CDR3 comprises 14 residues. V lost 4 bases, J lost 7 bases, and 9 bases stayed unmatched. CDR3 sequence (DNA): TGCAGCGTTGGAGTGACAGGGCATGACGGGGAGCTGTTTTTT. This gives the protein CSVGVTGHDGELFF.

This clonotype has ten or more counts. The junction differs from germline at one of its ends, possibly a read error. The rearrangement uses TRBV4-3 and TRBJ2-2; TRBD1 or TRBD2 may be the D gene (5 bases each). The CDR3 covers 13 residues. Germline CDR1 LGHNA, CDR2 YSLEER. The CDR3 region is CASSQGPGTPKWF. DNA of the CDR3: TGCGCCAGCAGCCAAGGTCCCGGGACCCCGAAATGGTTT.

This clonotype was picked up many times. The J gene is TRBJ1-5, the V gene TRBV7-2, with 9 bases fitting TRBD1. The V gene's germline CDR1 is SGHTA and CDR2 FQGNSA. The J segment lost 5 bases and the V segment lost 0 bases, leaving 5 bases of the junction unmatched. The CDR3 covers 16 residues. CDR3 sequence: CASSLATGGLYQPQHF. Written as DNA, the CDR3 is TGTGCCAGCAGCTTAGCGACAGGGGGTCTATATCAGCCCCAGCATTTT.

This clonotype was counted many times. V usage is TRBV10-3 and J usage is TRBJ2-2; D call uncertain. The V end lost 2 bases, the J end lost 5 bases, and 15 bases lay between the germline ends. Germline V gene sequence: CDR1 ENHRY, CDR2 SYGVKD. This CDR3 is built from 16 residues. The CDR3 nucleotides read TGTGCCATCAGTGAGGAACGGCTATCAGTGACCGGGGAGCTGTTTTTT. This codes for CAISEERLSVTGELFF.

In its sample, this clonotype was seen many times. V is TRBV12-3 or TRBV12-4 and J is TRBJ2-2; TRBD1 might be the D (5 bases). The germline V and J ends were trimmed by 7 bases and 8 bases, with 11 bases remaining between them. The CDR3 totals 12 residues. The CDR3 bases are TGTGCCAGCACCCTTTACAGGGGGGAGCTGTTTTTT. It yields the protein CASTLYRGELFF.

This clonotype has at least ten counts. V and J are TRBV6-6 and TRBJ1-2; D possibly corresponds to TRBD1 (5 bases). Trimming took 7 bases from V and 4 from J, leaving 19 bases between them. Germline CDR1 MNHNY, CDR2 SVGAGI (reference sequence). The CDR3 extends over 15 amino acids. This CDR3 reads CASNPGGGVIYGYTF. In nucleotides, the CDR3 is TGTGCCAGCAATCCGGGGGGGGGAGTGATCTATGGCTACACCTTC.

This clonotype showed up many times. The chain recombines TRBV7-9 with TRBJ2-7; no reliable D call. The V gene lost 5 bases and the J gene lost 5 bases, with 7 bases spanning the gap. Germline CDR1 SEHNR, CDR2 FQNEAQ (reference sequence). The CDR3 is made up of 11 amino acids. Written as DNA, the CDR3 is TGTGCCAGCAGCGTCACGGACGAGCAGTACTTC. As protein: CASSVTDEQYF.